The entry that follows covers one TCR beta chain sequence. Antigen unknown. Germline V gives CDR1 SGHRS, CDR2 YFSETQ. The CDR3 has 15 residues. V was pared by 0 bases and J by 3 bases, with 13 bases between. The record originates from a study of cytomegalovirus exposure and HLA in healthy donors. Study-wide findings and caveats: A later analysis found that most CMV-associated TCR beta chains appeared HLA-restricted.

With 60 Vbeta and 13 Jbeta primers, the PCR was carried out. The table came from immunoSEQ multiplex PCR; TCRdb's copy has only in-frame clones and leaves some out. The table lists around 150,000 clones, roughly 83% of them singletons. V and J are TRBV5-1 and TRBJ2-7, with D perhaps TRBD2 (6 bases). Sequenced input: PBMCs. This clonotype was obtained from a woman aged 18-35 years in good health and CMV-seronegative. The CDR3 DNA is TGCGCCAGCAGCTTGGAGGGAGGAACGGTCTACGAGCAGTACTTC. Its protein product is CASSLEGGTVYEQYF.